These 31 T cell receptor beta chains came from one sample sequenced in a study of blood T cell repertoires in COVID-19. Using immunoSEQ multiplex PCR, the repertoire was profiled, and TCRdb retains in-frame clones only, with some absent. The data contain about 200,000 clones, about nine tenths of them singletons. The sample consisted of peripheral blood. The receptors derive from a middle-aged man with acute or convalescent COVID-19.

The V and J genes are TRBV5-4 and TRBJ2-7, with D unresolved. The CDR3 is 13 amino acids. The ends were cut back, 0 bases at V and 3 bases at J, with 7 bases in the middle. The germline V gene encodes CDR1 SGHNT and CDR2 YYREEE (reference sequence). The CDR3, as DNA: TGTGCCAGCAGCTTGGGACAATTCTACGAGCAGTACTTC. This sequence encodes CASSLGQFYEQYF.

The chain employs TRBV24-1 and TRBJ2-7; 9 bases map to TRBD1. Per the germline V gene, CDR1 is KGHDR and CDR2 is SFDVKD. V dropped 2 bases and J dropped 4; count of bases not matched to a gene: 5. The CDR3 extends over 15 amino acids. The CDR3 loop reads CATSDSGTGRYEQYF. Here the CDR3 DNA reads TGTGCCACCAGTGATTCCGGGACAGGGCGGTACGAGCAGTACTTC.

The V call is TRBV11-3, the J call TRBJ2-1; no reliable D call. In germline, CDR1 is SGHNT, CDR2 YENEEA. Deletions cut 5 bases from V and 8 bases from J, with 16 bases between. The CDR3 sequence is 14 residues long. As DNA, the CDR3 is TGTGCCAGCAGCCGTAGGCTAGGTCCCCATGAGCAGTTCTTC. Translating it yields CASSRRLGPHEQFF.

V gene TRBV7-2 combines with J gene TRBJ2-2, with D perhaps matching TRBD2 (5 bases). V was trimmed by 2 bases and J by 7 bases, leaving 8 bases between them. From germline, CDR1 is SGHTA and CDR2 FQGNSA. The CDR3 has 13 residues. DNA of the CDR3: TGTGCCAGCAGCTTAAACGGGATCGGGGAGCTGTTTTTT. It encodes CASSLNGIGELFF.

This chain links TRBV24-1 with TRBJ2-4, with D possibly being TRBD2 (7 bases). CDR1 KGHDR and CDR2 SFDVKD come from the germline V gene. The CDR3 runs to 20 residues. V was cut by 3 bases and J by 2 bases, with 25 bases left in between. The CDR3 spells CATSDGGGGSLRLTKNIQYF. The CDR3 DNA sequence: TGTGCCACCAGTGATGGCGGCGGGGGCAGCCTTCGCTTGACCAAAAACATTCAGTACTTC.

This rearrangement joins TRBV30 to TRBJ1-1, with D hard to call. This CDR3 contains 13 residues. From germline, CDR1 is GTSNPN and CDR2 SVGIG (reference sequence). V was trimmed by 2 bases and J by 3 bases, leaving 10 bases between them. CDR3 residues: CAWSYTPDTEAFF. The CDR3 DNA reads TGTGCCTGGAGTTATACGCCGGACACTGAAGCTTTCTTT.

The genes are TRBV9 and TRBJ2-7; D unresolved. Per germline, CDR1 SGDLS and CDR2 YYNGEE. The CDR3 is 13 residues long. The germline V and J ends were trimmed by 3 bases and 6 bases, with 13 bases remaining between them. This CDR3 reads CASSASISGEQYF. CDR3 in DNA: TGTGCCAGCAGCGCCTCGATATCGGGCGAGCAGTACTTC.

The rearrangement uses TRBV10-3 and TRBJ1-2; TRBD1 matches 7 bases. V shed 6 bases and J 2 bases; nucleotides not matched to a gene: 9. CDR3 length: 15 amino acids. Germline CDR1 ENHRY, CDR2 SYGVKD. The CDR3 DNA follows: TGTGCCATCAGGTTCGACAGGGTGGACAACTATGGCTACACCTTC. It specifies CAIRFDRVDNYGYTF.

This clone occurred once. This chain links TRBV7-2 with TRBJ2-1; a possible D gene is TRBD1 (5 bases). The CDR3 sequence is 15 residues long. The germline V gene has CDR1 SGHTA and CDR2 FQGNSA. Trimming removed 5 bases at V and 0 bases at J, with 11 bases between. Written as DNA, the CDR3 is TGTGCCAGCAGCCCTTGGGGCAGCTCCTACAATGAGCAGTTCTTC. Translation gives CASSPWGSSYNEQFF.

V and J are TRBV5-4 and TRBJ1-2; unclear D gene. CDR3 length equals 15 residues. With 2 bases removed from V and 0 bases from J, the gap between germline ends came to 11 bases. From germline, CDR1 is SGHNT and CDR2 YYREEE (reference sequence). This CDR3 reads CASSFTALANYGYTF. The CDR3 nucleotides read TGTGCCAGCAGCTTCACTGCTTTAGCTAACTATGGCTACACCTTC.

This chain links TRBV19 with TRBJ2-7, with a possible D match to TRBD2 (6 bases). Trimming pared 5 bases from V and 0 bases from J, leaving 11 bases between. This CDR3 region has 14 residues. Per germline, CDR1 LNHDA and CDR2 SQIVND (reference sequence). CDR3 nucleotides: TGTGCCAGTAGTCCCGGGACTCCCTCCTACGAGCAGTACTTC. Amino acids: CASSPGTPSYEQYF.

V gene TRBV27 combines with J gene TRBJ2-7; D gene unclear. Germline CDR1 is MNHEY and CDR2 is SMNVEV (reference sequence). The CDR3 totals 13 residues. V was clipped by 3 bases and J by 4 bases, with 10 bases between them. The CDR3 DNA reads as TGTGCCAGCAGTTTCCGCAGTGAATACGAGCAGTACTTC. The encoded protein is CASSFRSEYEQYF.

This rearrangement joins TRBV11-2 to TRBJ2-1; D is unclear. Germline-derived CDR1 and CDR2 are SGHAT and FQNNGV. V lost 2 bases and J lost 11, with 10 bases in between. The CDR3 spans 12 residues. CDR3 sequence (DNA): TGTGCCAGCAGCTTACTAGTACCTAAGCAGTTCTTC. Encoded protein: CASSLLVPKQFF. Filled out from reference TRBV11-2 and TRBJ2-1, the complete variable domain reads EAGVAQSPRYKIIEKRQSVAFWCNPISGHATLYWYQQILGQGPKLLIQFQNNGVVDDSQLPKDRFSAERLKGVDSTLKIQPAKLEDSAVYLCASSLLVPKQFFGPGTRLTVL.

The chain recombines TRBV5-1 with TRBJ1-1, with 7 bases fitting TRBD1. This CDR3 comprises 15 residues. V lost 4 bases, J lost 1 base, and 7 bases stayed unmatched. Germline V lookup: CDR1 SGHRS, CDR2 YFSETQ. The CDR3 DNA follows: TGCGCCAGCAGCGTACAGGGGTGGGGGAACACTGAAGCTTTCTTT. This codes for CASSVQGWGNTEAFF.

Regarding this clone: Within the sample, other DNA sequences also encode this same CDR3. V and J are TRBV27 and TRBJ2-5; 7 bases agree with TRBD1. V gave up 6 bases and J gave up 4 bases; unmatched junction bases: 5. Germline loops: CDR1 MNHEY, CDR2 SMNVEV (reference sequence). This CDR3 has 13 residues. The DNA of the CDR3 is TGTGCCAGCAGCCCACAGGGGCGAGAGACCCAGTACTTC. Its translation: CASSPQGRETQYF.

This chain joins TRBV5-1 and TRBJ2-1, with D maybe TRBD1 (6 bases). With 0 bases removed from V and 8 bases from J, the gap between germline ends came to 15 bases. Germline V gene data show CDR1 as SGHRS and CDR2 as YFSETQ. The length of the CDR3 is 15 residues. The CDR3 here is CASSLAGVNQDEQFF. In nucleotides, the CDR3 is TGCGCCAGCAGCTTGGCAGGGGTCAATCAGGATGAGCAGTTCTTC.

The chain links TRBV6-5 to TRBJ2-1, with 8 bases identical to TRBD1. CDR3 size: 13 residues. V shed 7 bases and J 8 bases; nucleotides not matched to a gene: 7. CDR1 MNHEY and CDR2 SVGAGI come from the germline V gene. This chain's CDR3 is CASTTGGIDEQFF. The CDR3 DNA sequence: TGTGCCAGCACCACAGGGGGAATCGATGAGCAGTTCTTC.

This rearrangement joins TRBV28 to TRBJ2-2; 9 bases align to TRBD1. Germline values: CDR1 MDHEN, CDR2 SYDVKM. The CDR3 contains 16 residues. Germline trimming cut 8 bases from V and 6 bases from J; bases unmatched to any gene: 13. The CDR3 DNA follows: TGTGCCAGCGAATCCCCGGGACAGGGTTGGGCCGGGGAGCTGTTTTTT. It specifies CASESPGQGWAGELFF.

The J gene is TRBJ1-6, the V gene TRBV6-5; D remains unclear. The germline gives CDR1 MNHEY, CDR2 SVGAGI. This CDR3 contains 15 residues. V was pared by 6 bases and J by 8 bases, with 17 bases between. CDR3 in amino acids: CASRSQVRSDSPLHF. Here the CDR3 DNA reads TGTGCCAGCAGATCTCAGGTCCGGTCGGATTCACCCCTCCACTTT.

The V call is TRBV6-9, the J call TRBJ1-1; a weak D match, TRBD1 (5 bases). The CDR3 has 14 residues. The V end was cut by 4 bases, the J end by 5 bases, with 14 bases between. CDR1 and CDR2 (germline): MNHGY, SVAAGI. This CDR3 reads CASSSGGEGTEAFF. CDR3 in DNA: TGTGCCAGCAGTTCCGGGGGGGAAGGGACTGAAGCTTTCTTT.

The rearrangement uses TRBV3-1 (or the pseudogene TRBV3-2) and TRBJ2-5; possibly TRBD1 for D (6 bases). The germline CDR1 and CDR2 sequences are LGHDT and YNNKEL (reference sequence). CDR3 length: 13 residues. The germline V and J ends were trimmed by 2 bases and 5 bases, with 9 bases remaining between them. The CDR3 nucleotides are TGTGCCAGCAGCCAATCAGGGGCTGAGACCCAGTACTTC. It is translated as CASSQSGAETQYF.

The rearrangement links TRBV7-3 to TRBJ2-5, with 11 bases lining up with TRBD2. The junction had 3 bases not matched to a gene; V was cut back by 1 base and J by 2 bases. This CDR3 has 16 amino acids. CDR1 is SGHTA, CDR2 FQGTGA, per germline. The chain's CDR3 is CASSLRTSGSQETQYF. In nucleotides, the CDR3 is TGTGCCAGCAGCTTAAGAACTAGCGGGAGTCAAGAGACCCAGTACTTC. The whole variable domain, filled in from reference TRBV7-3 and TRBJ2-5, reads GAGVSQTPSNKVTEKGKYVELRCDPISGHTALYWYRQSLGQGPEFLIYFQGTGAADDSGLPNDRFFAVRPEGSVSTLKIQRTERGDSAVYLCASSLRTSGSQETQYFGPGTRLLVL.

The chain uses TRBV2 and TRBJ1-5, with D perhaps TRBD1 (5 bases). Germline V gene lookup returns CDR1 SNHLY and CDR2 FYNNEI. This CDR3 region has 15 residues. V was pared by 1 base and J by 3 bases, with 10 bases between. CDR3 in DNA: TGTGCCAGCAGTGAAGTGGAGACAGTCAATCAGCCCCAGCATTTT. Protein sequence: CASSEVETVNQPQHF.

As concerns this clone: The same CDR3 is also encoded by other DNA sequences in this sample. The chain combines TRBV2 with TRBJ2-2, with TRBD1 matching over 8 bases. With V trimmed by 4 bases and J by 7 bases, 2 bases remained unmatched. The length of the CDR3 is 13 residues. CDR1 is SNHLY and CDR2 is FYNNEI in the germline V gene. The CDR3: CASSGQGIGELFF. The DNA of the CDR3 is TGTGCCAGCAGTGGACAGGGGATCGGGGAGCTGTTTTTT.

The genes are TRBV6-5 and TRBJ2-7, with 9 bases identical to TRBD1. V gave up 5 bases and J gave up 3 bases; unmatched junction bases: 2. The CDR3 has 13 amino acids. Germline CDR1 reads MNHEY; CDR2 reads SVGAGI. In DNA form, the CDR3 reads TGTGCCAGCAGTCGGGACAGGGACTACGAGCAGTACTTC. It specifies CASSRDRDYEQYF.

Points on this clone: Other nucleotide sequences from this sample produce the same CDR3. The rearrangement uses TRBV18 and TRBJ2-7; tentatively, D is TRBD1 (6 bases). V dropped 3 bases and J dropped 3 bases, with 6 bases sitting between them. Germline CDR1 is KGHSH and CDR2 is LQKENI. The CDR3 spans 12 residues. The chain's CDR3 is CASSPDSYEQYF. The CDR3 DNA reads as TGTGCCAGCTCACCGGACAGCTACGAGCAGTACTTC.

DNA for the CDR3: TGTGCCAGCAGCGCCACAGGGGGCGGCTATGGCTACACCTTC. It codes for CASSATGGGYGYTF. The genes are TRBV2 and TRBJ1-2, with 9 bases identical to TRBD1. CDR3 length: 14 amino acids. The V gene's germline CDR1 is SNHLY and CDR2 FYNNEI. The V and J ends lost 6 bases and 4 bases, in that order; junction bases with no gene match: 6.

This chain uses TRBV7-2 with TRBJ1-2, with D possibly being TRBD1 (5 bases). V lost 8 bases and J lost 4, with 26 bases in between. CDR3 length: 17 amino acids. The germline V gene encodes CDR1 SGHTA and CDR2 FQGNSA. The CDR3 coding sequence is TGTGCCAGCGACCTCCCGGCCCTTGTGATCGGGGGCTATGGCTACACCTTC. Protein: CASDLPALVIGGYGYTF.

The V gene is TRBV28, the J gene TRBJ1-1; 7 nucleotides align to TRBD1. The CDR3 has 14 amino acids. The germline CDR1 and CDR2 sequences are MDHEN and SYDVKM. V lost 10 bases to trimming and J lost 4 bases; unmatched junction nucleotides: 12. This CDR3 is CATAVDRVATEAFF. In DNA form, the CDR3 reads TGTGCCACCGCTGTTGACAGGGTCGCCACTGAAGCTTTCTTT.

For the CDR3, the DNA is TGTGCCAGCAGCTTCCAGGGCACGGGGCCCCAGCATTTT. Residues: CASSFQGTGPQHF. The chain combines TRBV11-2 with TRBJ1-5; possibly TRBD1 for D (5 bases). The germline gives CDR1 SGHAT, CDR2 FQNNGV. The CDR3 is 13 residues long. Trimming left V 3 bases short and J 9 bases short, with 12 bases between.

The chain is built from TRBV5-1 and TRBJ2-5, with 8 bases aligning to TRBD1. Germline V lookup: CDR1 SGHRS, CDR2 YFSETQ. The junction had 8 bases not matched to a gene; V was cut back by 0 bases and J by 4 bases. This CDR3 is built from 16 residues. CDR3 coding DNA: TGCGCCAGCAGCTTGGGGCTAGTACAGGGGGGAGAGACCCAGTACTTC. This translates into CASSLGLVQGGETQYF.